Listed below are T cell receptor beta chains from one sample, sequenced in a study of blood T cell repertoires in COVID-19. This table comes from immunoSEQ multiplex PCR, and its TCRdb copy is limited to in-frame clones, with some not included. The repertoire holds about 240,000 clones, with roughly four fifths as singletons. The specimen was peripheral blood. Receptor source: a woman aged 60-75 years with active or convalescent COVID-19. Both conserved end residues are part of each CDR3. A D gene is named only where the DNA matches it firmly. Some rows have no size entry. The others give once, few or many, or a class for an expanded clone.

TGTGCTAGTGGTTCAGTAGCGGGGGGATACACCGGGGAGCTGTTTTTT CASGSVAGGYTGELFF TRBJ2-2 few TRBV12-5 TRBD2
TGTGCCAGCAGCCAAGACGGGAAAATGAAACTGTTTTTT CASSQDGKMKLFF TRBJ1-4 few TRBV3-1/TRBV3-2 -
TGTGCCAGCAGAACGGGGAGATCTCATACCTACGAGCAGTACTTC CASRTGRSHTYEQYF TRBJ2-7 - TRBV6-5 -
TGTGCCAGCAGCTTGTTTTCCGCAGTGTCCACCGGGGAGCTGTTTTTT CASSLFSAVSTGELFF TRBJ2-2 - TRBV7-2 -
TGTGCCAGCAGTTACTCGAAGCGGACAGGGGCAGAGACCCAGTACTTC CASSYSKRTGAETQYF TRBJ2-5 - TRBV6-5 TRBD1
TGCGCCAGCAGCTCTACAGGGGGCAGGGGCACTGAAGCTTTCTTT CASSSTGGRGTEAFF TRBJ1-1 - TRBV5-1 TRBD1
TGTGCCACCAGTGATAGGGACAGACCCACCGGGGAGCTGTTTTTT CATSDRDRPTGELFF TRBJ2-2 - TRBV24-1 TRBD1
TGTGCCAGCAGGCCAAGAAGGTCCCTAGCGGGGGAATTTCGCACAGATACGCAGTATTTT CASRPRRSLAGEFRTDTQYF TRBJ2-3 - TRBV3-1/TRBV3-2 TRBD2
TGTGCCAGTAGTATCGGATCGGGGTGGGGACAGCCCCAGCATTTT CASSIGSGWGQPQHF TRBJ1-5 - TRBV19 -
TGTGCCATCAGTGGCTCCACAGGGGGGGGTGGCGAGCAGTACTTC CAISGSTGGGGEQYF TRBJ2-7 - TRBV10-3 -
TGTGCCAGCAGTCTTGGAGGTGGCTCCTATAATTCACCCCTCCACTTT CASSLGGGSYNSPLHF TRBJ1-6 - TRBV25-1 -
TGCGCCAGCAGCCAAGGGTACGGTAATGAAAAACTGTTTTTT CASSQGYGNEKLFF TRBJ1-4 once TRBV4-1 -
TGTGCCAGCTCACCATCGGTTGACTACAATGAGCAGTTCTTC CASSPSVDYNEQFF TRBJ2-1 - TRBV18 -
TGTGCCAGCAGCTTTCTCAGGGCATACACTGAAGCTTTCTTT CASSFLRAYTEAFF TRBJ1-1 - TRBV7-2 -
TGTGCCAGCAGTGACCACAGGGGTTCGTGGGAGACCCAGTACTTC CASSDHRGSWETQYF TRBJ2-5 - TRBV2 TRBD1
TGTGCCAGCTCCGGACTCCTGGTCCCCTACGAGCAGTACTTC CASSGLLVPYEQYF TRBJ2-7 - TRBV6-6 -
TGTGCCAGCAGCAAATGGACAGGGGTGACTGAAGCTTTCTTT CASSKWTGVTEAFF TRBJ1-1 - TRBV7-2 TRBD1
TGCGCCAGCAGTGAGTCCCAGGGTACTGAAGCTTTCTTT CASSESQGTEAFF TRBJ1-1 - TRBV10-2 -
TGTGCCAGCTCACCACTTGACAGCCAAAATTCACCCCTCCACTTT CASSPLDSQNSPLHF TRBJ1-6 - TRBV18 -
TGTGCCAGCAGCCCTGGACAGGCGACTTTTACTAACTATGGCTACACCTTC CASSPGQATFTNYGYTF TRBJ1-2 - TRBV5-5 TRBD1
TGTGCCAGCAGTTTAGCGGGGGCGAGGACCGGGGAGCTGTTTTTT CASSLAGARTGELFF TRBJ2-2 - TRBV3-1/TRBV3-2 TRBD2
TGTGCCAGTAGTGGGCAGGCGGGGCCTTCCTCTAGCACAGATACGCAGTATTTT CASSGQAGPSSSTDTQYF TRBJ2-3 - TRBV19 -
TGTGCCAGCAGCTTAGAGGGGCGAGAGACCCAGTACTTC CASSLEGRETQYF TRBJ2-5 - TRBV11-2 -